A single sample gave rise to the 19 T cell receptor beta chains below, sequenced in a study of T-cell memory formation after mild COVID-19 (dated by TCRdb to 2020 to 2023). The method was 5' RACE. The reads were generated on an Illumina NovaSeq 6000. In TCRdb, the public reads were trimmed at Q25 with fastp and aligned with MiXCR, with productive beta chains retained. Rows merge per CDR3 protein into single entries with the most common DNA and genes. The sample table lists around 150,000 distinct CDR3 sequences, 25% to 40% of them with a count of one. The leading ten clones occupy about 12% of the sample. The source material was PBMCs or a T cell subset sorted from them (not recorded which). The receptor set was obtained from an adult woman who had mild COVID-19 (a few samples of this study predate the infection). The sample titles of this study are shuffled in the database, so cell type and time point are left out; the donor was told from shared clones.

This clonotype appeared many times. The chain recombines TRBV9 with TRBJ2-6, with TRBD1 identical over 9 bases. Germline lookup yields CDR1 SGDLS and CDR2 YYNGEE. This CDR3 is built from 15 residues. Trimming at V came to 4 bases and at J to 4 bases, leaving 3 bases not matched to a gene. The CDR3 is CASSLQGAGANVLTF. Here the CDR3 DNA reads TGTGCCAGCAGCCTACAGGGGGCCGGGGCCAACGTCCTGACTTTC. The entire variable domain, with the rest obtained from reference TRBV9 and TRBJ2-6, is as follows: DSGVTQTPKHLITATGQRVTLRCSPRSGDLSVYWYQQSLDQGLQFLIQYYNGEERAKGNILERFSAQQFPDLHSELNLSSLELGDSALYFCASSLQGAGANVLTFGAGSRLTVL.

This chain's CDR3 is CSAREWGISNQPQHF. The CDR3 coding sequence is TGCAGTGCTAGAGAGTGGGGGATAAGCAATCAGCCCCAGCATTTT. The V gene is TRBV20-1, the J gene TRBJ1-5; a possible D gene is TRBD1 (5 bases). Germline CDR1 is DFQATT and CDR2 is SNEGSKA (reference sequence). The CDR3 is 15 amino acids. V lost 0 bases, J lost 1 base, and 10 bases lay in between.

This clonotype was seen more than once but under ten times. This chain's CDR3 is CASRGQGESPLHF. Here the CDR3 DNA reads TGTGCCAGCAGGGGACAGGGAGAATCACCCCTCCACTTT. The chain has TRBV7-9 and TRBJ1-6; TRBD1 matches at 9 bases. CDR3 length: 13 amino acids. The V gene's germline CDR1 is SEHNR and CDR2 FQNEAQ (reference sequence). J lost 10 bases, V lost 6 bases, and 4 bases had no gene match.

The chain employs TRBV5-6 and TRBJ1-1; D gene uncertain. The CDR3 is 14 residues long. Germline V gene sequence: CDR1 SGHDT, CDR2 YYEEEE. V lost 4 bases, J lost 2 bases, and 12 bases lay in between. As DNA, the CDR3 is TGTGCCAGCAGCCTGCACGGGTTAAACACTGAAGCTTTCTTT. This codes for CASSLHGLNTEAFF.

V and J are TRBV12-3 or TRBV12-4 and TRBJ1-1, with TRBD1 as a possible D gene (5 bases). The CDR3 has 13 amino acids. Trimming cost V 2 bases and J 5 bases, with 9 bases left between them. The CDR3 DNA sequence: TGTGCCAGCAGTTTATACGGGGGAACTGAAGCTTTCTTT. Translating it yields CASSLYGGTEAFF.

This chain connects TRBV6-5 to TRBJ2-1; TRBD2 matches 8 bases. CDR3 length: 15 amino acids. The junction had 11 bases not matched to a gene; V was cut back by 5 bases and J by 8 bases. Per germline, CDR1 MNHEY and CDR2 SVGAGI. The CDR3, as DNA: TGTGCCAGCAGTCGGACTAGCAACCTACTCTATGAGCAGTTCTTC. As protein: CASSRTSNLLYEQFF.

The V gene is TRBV5-1, the J gene TRBJ2-6, with D hard to call. Trimming took off 8 bases at V and 2 bases at J, with 8 bases between the two ends. The germline V gene encodes CDR1 SGHRS and CDR2 YFSETQ. This CDR3 region has 13 residues. This CDR3 reads CASSRPGANVLTF. The CDR3 region has the DNA TGCGCCAGTTCCCGGCCTGGGGCCAACGTCCTGACTTTC.

The J gene is TRBJ2-1, the V gene TRBV5-6; D uncertain. CDR1 and CDR2 from the germline V gene are SGHDT and YYEEEE. There are 15 residues in the CDR3. V shed 1 base and J shed 5 bases, with 13 bases lying between them. CDR3 bases: TGTGCCAGCAGCTTGAGTGGATTCGTGGACAATGAGCAGTTCTTC. Translated, it gives CASSLSGFVDNEQFF.

This chain joins TRBV12-3 or TRBV12-4 and TRBJ1-2; D remains ambiguous. Trimming shortened V by 3 bases and J by 6 bases, and 17 bases separated the two germline ends. The CDR3 runs 15 residues. CDR3 in DNA: TGTGCCAGCAGTTTCTCTGAATCGCACCCTAATGGCTACACCTTC. Protein sequence: CASSFSESHPNGYTF.

This clonotype has just a few counts. The CDR3 nucleotides read TGTGCCAGCAGTGAACTAGCGGACACCGGGGAGCTGTTTTTT. Translation gives CASSELADTGELFF. The V gene is TRBV6-4, the J gene TRBJ2-2, with 8 bases fitting TRBD2. The trim removed 3 bases at V and 3 bases at J, leaving 0 bases unmatched. The germline gives CDR1 MRHNA, CDR2 SNTAGT. The CDR3 loop spans 14 amino acids.

The rearrangement uses TRBV4-1 and TRBJ1-2, with D hard to call. The ends were cut back, 2 bases at V and 5 bases at J, with 18 bases in the middle. The CDR3 totals 16 residues. Germline V gene sequence: CDR1 MGHRA, CDR2 YSYEKL. Here the CDR3 DNA reads TGCGCCAGCAGCCAACCCGGGGTCTGGGGATCTTATGGCTACACCTTC. Translated, it gives CASSQPGVWGSYGYTF.

The chain is built from TRBV6-5 and TRBJ2-2, with D perhaps TRBD2 (5 bases). Germline V lookup: CDR1 MNHEY, CDR2 SVGAGI. Deletions cut 7 bases from V and 5 bases from J, with 11 bases between. The CDR3 has 13 amino acids. This CDR3 reads CASTRSGTGELFF. DNA of the CDR3: TGTGCCAGCACGAGGTCGGGGACCGGGGAGCTGTTTTTT.

This clonotype was seen only a few times. The chain has TRBV7-2 and TRBJ1-3; D unclear. The germline V and J ends were trimmed by 5 bases and 4 bases, with 6 bases remaining between them. The length of the CDR3 is 12 residues. Per the germline V gene, CDR1 is SGHTA and CDR2 is FQGNSA. Written as DNA, the CDR3 is TGTGCCAGCAGCCCCCAGGGAAACACCATATATTTT. As protein: CASSPQGNTIYF.

CDR3 in amino acids: CASSLSRLAGEVPYEQYF. Here the CDR3 DNA reads TGTGCCAGCAGTTTATCACGACTAGCGGGAGAAGTTCCCTACGAGCAGTACTTC. This chain joins TRBV27 and TRBJ2-7; 12 nucleotides line up with TRBD2. This CDR3 has 18 residues. Germline assignment: CDR1 MNHEY and CDR2 SMNVEV (reference sequence). The J segment lost 2 bases and the V segment lost 0 bases, leaving 8 bases of the junction unmatched.

This clonotype came up a few times. This rearrangement joins TRBV10-3 to TRBJ2-3; 14 bases line up with TRBD2. Unmatched junction bases numbered 6, after V lost 2 bases and J lost 8 bases. CDR3 length: 16 residues. Germline CDR1 and CDR2: ENHRY and SYGVKD. CDR3 sequence reads: CAISEGGLAGGGTQYF. CDR3 sequence (DNA): TGTGCCATCAGTGAGGGCGGACTAGCGGGAGGAGGTACGCAGTATTTT.

The rearrangement uses TRBV12-3 or TRBV12-4 and TRBJ1-6; no clear D gene. V was clipped by 4 bases and J by 5 bases, with 9 bases between them. The length of the CDR3 is 14 residues. DNA for the CDR3: TGTGCCAGCAGTTCCTACGGAGATAATTCACCCCTCCACTTT. As protein: CASSSYGDNSPLHF.

Only a few counts were recorded for this clonotype. The chain is built from TRBV7-3 and TRBJ2-7; a weak D match, TRBD2 (6 bases). The CDR3 sequence is 17 residues long. V shed 4 bases and J shed 2 bases, with 21 bases lying between them. Germline V gene data show CDR1 as SGHTA and CDR2 as FQGTGA. The CDR3 DNA reads as TGTGCCAGCAGCTCATACGCGTTAGCGGTTCAACCCTACGAGCAGTACTTC. It yields the protein CASSSYALAVQPYEQYF.

This clonotype has a handful of counts. The chain is built from TRBV9 and TRBJ2-3; TRBD2 matches at 11 bases. Trimming at V came to 4 bases and at J to 4 bases, leaving 8 bases not matched to a gene. This CDR3 contains 16 residues. CDR1 is SGDLS, CDR2 YYNGEE, per germline. In DNA, the CDR3 is TGTGCCAGCAGCCCCACTAGCGGGAGTGATGCAGATACGCAGTATTTT. This sequence encodes CASSPTSGSDADTQYF. The full variable domain, rest sourced from reference TRBV9 and TRBJ2-3, is DSGVTQTPKHLITATGQRVTLRCSPRSGDLSVYWYQQSLDQGLQFLIQYYNGEERAKGNILERFSAQQFPDLHSELNLSSLELGDSALYFCASSPTSGSDADTQYFGPGTRLTVL.

This clonotype was counted only a few times. The chain links TRBV4-1 to TRBJ2-1; no clear D. Germline assignment: CDR1 MGHRA and CDR2 YSYEKL. The CDR3 is 14 residues long. Trimming cost V 1 base and J 3 bases, with 7 bases left between them. This CDR3 reads CASSQGGSYNEQFF. In nucleotides, the CDR3 is TGCGCCAGCAGCCAAGGAGGCAGCTACAATGAGCAGTTCTTC.